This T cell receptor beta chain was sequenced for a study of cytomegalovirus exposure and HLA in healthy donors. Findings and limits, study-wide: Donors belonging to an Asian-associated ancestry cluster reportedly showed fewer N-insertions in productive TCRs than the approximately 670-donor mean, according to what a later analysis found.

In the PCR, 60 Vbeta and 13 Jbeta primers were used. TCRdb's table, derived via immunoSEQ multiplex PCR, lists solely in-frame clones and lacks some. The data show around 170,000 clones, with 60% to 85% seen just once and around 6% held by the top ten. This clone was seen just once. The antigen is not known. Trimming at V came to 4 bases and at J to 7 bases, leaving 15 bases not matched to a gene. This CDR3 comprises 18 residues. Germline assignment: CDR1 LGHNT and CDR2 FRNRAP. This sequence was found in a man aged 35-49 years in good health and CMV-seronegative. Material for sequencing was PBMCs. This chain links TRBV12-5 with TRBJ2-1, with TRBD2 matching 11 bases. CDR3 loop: CASGSGPGGSGRGNEQFF. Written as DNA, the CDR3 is TGTGCTAGTGGTTCGGGCCCCGGAGGTAGCGGGAGGGGAAATGAGCAGTTCTTC.